The 17 T cell receptor beta chains listed next were all sequenced from one sample in a study of T cells after yellow fever vaccination. Using its own MiXCR run on the 5' RACE reads, TCRdb lists one record per CDR3 protein. This sample has 150,000 to 200,000 distinct CDR3 sequences, with approximately 11% found just once. Material: CD8+ T cells sorted from PBMCs, obtained 15 days after the yellow fever booster vaccination. These receptor sequences come from a man between 18 and 29 years old who received the YFV17D yellow fever vaccine.

The chain is built from TRBV5-6 and TRBJ1-1; D not certain. Germline V gene sequence: CDR1 SGHDT, CDR2 YYEEEE. This CDR3 region has 15 residues. V was shortened by 1 base and J by 1 base, with 11 bases between the two germline ends. CDR3 in amino acids: CASSLKEYRNTEAFF. The CDR3 region has the DNA TGTGCCAGCAGCTTGAAGGAGTACCGGAACACTGAAGCTTTCTTT. Using reference TRBV5-6 and TRBJ1-1 for the parts outside the CDR3, the full variable domain is DAGVTQSPTHLIKTRGQQVTLRCSPKSGHDTVSWYQQALGQGPQFIFQYYEEEERQRGNFPDRFSGHQFPNYSSELNVNALLLGDSALYLCASSLKEYRNTEAFFGQGTRLTVV.

V gene TRBV7-2 combines with J gene TRBJ2-5; the D call may be TRBD1 or TRBD2 (6 bases each). The CDR3 extends over 17 amino acids. Germline CDR1 SGHTA, CDR2 FQGNSA. The V gene lost 3 bases and the J gene lost 2 bases, with 19 bases spanning the gap. The CDR3 spells CASSFVETGAIQETQYF. CDR3 in DNA: TGTGCCAGCAGCTTCGTGGAAACGGGGGCAATACAAGAGACCCAGTACTTC.

This rearrangement joins TRBV5-4 to TRBJ2-7; maybe TRBD1 (5 bases). Germline CDR1 and CDR2: SGHNT and YYREEE (reference sequence). The CDR3 covers 13 residues. The V end was cut by 2 bases, the J end by 0 bases, with 6 bases between. The CDR3 spells CASSFDSSYEQYV. CDR3 nucleotides: TGTGCCAGCAGCTTTGACAGCTCCTACGAGCAGTACGTC.

This chain links TRBV20-1 with TRBJ2-7, with a tentative D call TRBD2 (5 bases). The V end lost 1 base, the J end lost 5 bases, and 15 bases lay between the germline ends. CDR1 and CDR2 (germline): DFQATT, SNEGSKA (reference sequence). There are 14 residues in the CDR3. Here the CDR3 reads CSARGVRVVHEQYV. The DNA of the CDR3 is TGCAGTGCTAGAGGAGTGCGGGTCGTACACGAGCAGTACGTC.

The chain combines TRBV9 with TRBJ2-5, with D possibly being TRBD1 (5 bases). The CDR3 has 13 residues. Trimming removed 0 bases from V and 3 bases from J, with 6 bases in between. Germline assignment: CDR1 SGDLS and CDR2 YYNGEE. This chain's CDR3 is CASSVEGEETQYF. In DNA, the CDR3 is TGTGCCAGCAGCGTAGAAGGGGAAGAGACCCAGTACTTC.

The V gene is TRBV12-3 or TRBV12-4, the J gene TRBJ1-5, with a possible D match to TRBD1 (6 bases). This CDR3 is built from 13 residues. V gave up 10 bases and J gave up 3 bases, with 13 bases separating them. The CDR3 DNA reads TGTGCCACCGGGGGGGGCCCCAATCAGCCCCAGCATTTT. Protein product: CATGGGPNQPQHF.

The chain carries TRBV7-9 and TRBJ2-2; D not resolved. Trimming pared 2 bases from V and 0 bases from J, leaving 10 bases between. The CDR3 is made up of 16 amino acids. Germline V CDR1 and CDR2: SEHNR, FQNEAQ (reference sequence). CDR3 sequence: CASSLRTTPNTGELFF. For the CDR3, the DNA is TGTGCCAGCAGCTTAAGGACCACTCCGAACACCGGGGAGCTGTTTTTT.

This clonotype was detected many times. This chain joins TRBV7-6 and TRBJ2-3; D is undetermined. Deletions cut 4 bases from V and 2 bases from J, with 13 bases between. The CDR3 spans 15 residues. Germline V CDR1 and CDR2: SGHVS, FNYEAQ. In nucleotides, the CDR3 is TGTGCCAGCAGCTCAAGCCTTAGCCCCACAGATACGCAGTATTTT. It specifies CASSSSLSPTDTQYF. Looking up the rest from reference TRBV7-6 and TRBJ2-3 gives the full variable domain: GAGVSQSPRYKVTKRGQDVALRCDPISGHVSLYWYRQALGQGPEFLTYFNYEAQQDKSGLPNDRFSAERPEGSISTLTIQRTEQRDSAMYRCASSSSLSPTDTQYFGPGTRLTVL.

Many counts were recorded for this clonotype. The genes are TRBV6-5 and TRBJ2-7; unclear D gene. CDR1 is MNHEY and CDR2 is SVGAGI in the germline V gene. Trimming removed 0 bases at V and 4 bases at J, with 7 bases between. The CDR3 is 13 residues long. DNA of the CDR3: TGTGCCAGCAGTTACTCGGGAAGTTACGAGCAGTACTTC. It is translated as CASSYSGSYEQYF.

This clonotype appeared a few times. V is TRBV6-1 and J is TRBJ1-2; no definite D call. CDR3 length equals 14 residues. V lost 7 bases and J 2 bases, leaving 14 bases between the germline ends. Germline CDR1 and CDR2: MNHNS and SASEGT. The CDR3 reads CASIGITANYGYTF. The CDR3 nucleotides are TGTGCCAGCATCGGGATAACAGCGAACTATGGCTACACCTTC.

This clonotype was recorded a few times. The chain is built from TRBV7-9 and TRBJ2-5, with 9 bases that match TRBD2. V shed 2 bases, J shed 4 bases, and the junction held 11 bases outside the gene matches. The CDR3 extends over 17 amino acids. Germline CDR1 reads SEHNR; CDR2 reads FQNEAQ (reference sequence). The CDR3 sequence: CASSLSGARGGRETQYF. The CDR3 coding sequence is TGTGCCAGCAGCTTAAGCGGTGCGCGGGGGGGCCGAGAGACCCAGTACTTC.

This clonotype was detected a few times. The chain combines TRBV7-2 with TRBJ1-1, with no clear D. The germline V gene has CDR1 SGHTA and CDR2 FQGNSA. CDR3 size: 14 residues. Trimming left V 0 bases short and J 4 bases short, with 9 bases between. The CDR3 sequence is CASSLATGFTEAFF. Written as DNA, the CDR3 is TGTGCCAGCAGCTTAGCGACCGGGTTCACTGAAGCTTTCTTT. Full variable domain (remainder filled in from reference TRBV7-2 and TRBJ1-1): GAGVSQSPSNKVTEKGKDVELRCDPISGHTALYWYRQSLGQGLEFLIYFQGNSAPDKSGLPSDRFSAERTGGSVSTLTIQRTQQEDSAVYLCASSLATGFTEAFFGQGTRLTVV.

The chain employs TRBV4-1 and TRBJ2-2, with D unclear. V shed 1 base and J shed 6 bases, with 18 bases lying between them. The germline CDR1 and CDR2 sequences are MGHRA and YSYEKL. This CDR3 has 17 residues. The CDR3 here is CASSQAAGSSFAGELFF. The CDR3 DNA reads TGCGCCAGCAGCCAAGCGGCAGGAAGTTCGTTTGCCGGGGAGCTGTTTTTT.

The rearrangement links TRBV4-1 to TRBJ1-6; D is ambiguous. CDR1 is MGHRA and CDR2 is YSYEKL in the germline V gene. The CDR3 has 15 amino acids. Trimming pared 2 bases from V and 5 bases from J, leaving 10 bases between. The CDR3 nucleotides are TGCGCCAGCAGCCAAACCACAGTAAATAATTCACCCCTCCACTTT. Translating gives CASSQTTVNNSPLHF.

The rearrangement joins TRBV4-2 to TRBJ2-3, with 10 nucleotides matching TRBD1. Germline V lookup: CDR1 LGHNA, CDR2 YNFKEQ. The CDR3 loop spans 15 amino acids. The V segment lost 3 bases and the J segment 4 bases; nucleotides outside the gene matches: 4. DNA for the CDR3: TGTGCCAGCAGCCAGAGGGACAGGGGTCCAGATACGCAGTATTTT. This gives the protein CASSQRDRGPDTQYF.

The CDR3 loop reads CASKGRGGTDTQYF. The CDR3 DNA sequence: TGTGCCAGCAAGGGGCGGGGGGGCACAGATACGCAGTATTTT. This chain links TRBV28 with TRBJ2-3; 8 bases map to TRBD2. J gave up 1 base and V 7 bases, and 4 bases lay outside the gene matches. CDR3 length equals 14 residues. Germline V gene lookup returns CDR1 MDHEN and CDR2 SYDVKM. The full variable domain, completed using reference TRBV28 and TRBJ2-3, is DVKVTQSSRYLVKRTGEKVFLECVQDMDHENMFWYRQDPGLGLRLIYFSYDVKMKEKGDIPEGYSVSREKKERFSLILESASTNQTSMYLCASKGRGGTDTQYFGPGTRLTVL.

This chain uses TRBV6-5 with TRBJ1-5, with 9 bases lining up with TRBD1. This CDR3 has 14 amino acids. Germline V gives CDR1 MNHEY, CDR2 SVGAGI. The junction had 6 bases not matched to a gene; V was cut back by 5 bases and J by 7 bases. DNA of the CDR3: TGTGCCAGCAGTCCACAGGGGGCCGGGCAGCCCCAGCATTTT. Translation: CASSPQGAGQPQHF.